The next 20 T cell receptor beta chains were all read from a single sample in a study of T cell clonotyping in hematopoietic cell transplantation. The table came from immunoSEQ multiplex PCR; TCRdb's copy has only in-frame clones and leaves some out. This sample has 15,000 to 20,000 clones, with around three quarters found just once. The sample's time point: recipient sample about 28 days before transplant, after cytoreduction. The sequenced sample was peripheral blood mononuclear cells, obtained before stem cell transplant. These receptors all come from a man aged 55 to 69 with acute myeloid leukemia. Some clones in this sample may be carry-over from other donors' samples.

This clone was seen only once. The rearrangement joins TRBV9 to TRBJ1-1; TRBD1 matches at 7 bases. Trimming removed 3 bases from V and 1 base from J; junction bases left unmatched: 12. CDR3 length equals 17 residues. CDR1 and CDR2 (germline): SGDLS, YYNGEE. This CDR3 reads CASSDPTGEGRNTEAFF. CDR3 coding DNA: TGTGCCAGCAGCGACCCTACAGGGGAAGGGCGGAACACTGAAGCTTTCTTT. Variable domain in full (rest from reference TRBV9 and TRBJ1-1): DSGVTQTPKHLITATGQRVTLRCSPRSGDLSVYWYQQSLDQGLQFLIQYYNGEERAKGNILERFSAQQFPDLHSELNLSSLELGDSALYFCASSDPTGEGRNTEAFFGQGTRLTVV.

The chain recombines TRBV10-3 with TRBJ2-7; the D gene is possibly TRBD2 (6 bases). This CDR3 region has 13 residues. Looked up from germline, CDR1 is ENHRY and CDR2 is SYGVKD. With 2 bases removed from V and 2 bases from J, the gap between germline ends came to 7 bases. CDR3 loop: CAISERTTYEQYF. CDR3 nucleotides: TGTGCCATCAGTGAGCGGACTACCTACGAGCAGTACTTC.

The chain is built from TRBV30 and TRBJ1-2, with D perhaps matching TRBD1 (5 bases). Per germline, CDR1 GTSNPN and CDR2 SVGIG (reference sequence). V lost 0 bases, J lost 3 bases, and 14 bases lay in between. This CDR3 comprises 15 residues. The CDR3 here is CAWSVPNWGDYGYTF. The CDR3 DNA sequence: TGTGCCTGGAGTGTACCTAACTGGGGGGACTATGGCTACACCTTC.

This clone was counted a few times. This chain joins TRBV7-9 and TRBJ1-1; D call uncertain. Trimming stripped 5 bases from V and 0 bases from J, with 13 bases between. This CDR3 contains 15 residues. Germline V lookup: CDR1 SEHNR, CDR2 FQNEAQ (reference sequence). The CDR3 DNA sequence: TGTGCCAGCAGCGCCCTCGGGTCTATGAACACTGAAGCTTTCTTT. Translation gives CASSALGSMNTEAFF.

The chain recombines TRBV18 with TRBJ2-2; D tentatively reads TRBD1 or TRBD2 (5 bases each). The CDR3 extends over 16 amino acids. The V end was cut by 4 bases, the J end by 1 base, with 13 bases between. Germline loops: CDR1 KGHSH, CDR2 LQKENI. In DNA, the CDR3 is TGTGCCAGCTCACTTCAGGGCGGGTTGAACACCGGGGAGCTGTTTTTT. This codes for CASSLQGGLNTGELFF.

The chain recombines TRBV5-1 with TRBJ1-2; weak D call: TRBD1 (6 bases). The CDR3 spans 13 residues. Germline CDR1 reads SGHRS; CDR2 reads YFSETQ. Trimming left V 3 bases short and J 8 bases short, with 14 bases between. CDR3: CASSYSGERGYTF. As DNA, the CDR3 is TGCGCCAGCAGCTATTCAGGGGAGAGAGGCTACACCTTC.

V is TRBV19 and J is TRBJ1-5, with 9 bases fitting TRBD1. The V gene's germline CDR1 is LNHDA and CDR2 SQIVND (reference sequence). The length of the CDR3 is 15 residues. Trimming cost V 5 bases and J 3 bases; bases outside gene matches: 5. The CDR3 DNA reads as TGTGCCAGTAGTTACCGGGACAGGGACAATCAGCCCCAGCATTTT. It codes for CASSYRDRDNQPQHF.

This chain links TRBV19 with TRBJ2-1; 12 bases map to TRBD2. Germline V gene lookup returns CDR1 LNHDA and CDR2 SQIVND (reference sequence). This CDR3 comprises 17 residues. The junction had 7 bases not matched to a gene; V was cut back by 2 bases and J by 5 bases. The CDR3 region is CASSISLAGGINNEQFF. The CDR3 DNA is TGTGCCAGTAGTATATCCCTAGCGGGGGGGATTAACAATGAGCAGTTCTTC.

The chain carries TRBV7-9 and TRBJ1-6, with 10 bases fitting TRBD1. CDR1 is SEHNR and CDR2 is FQNEAQ in the germline V gene (reference sequence). J gave up 9 bases and V 6 bases, and 14 bases lay outside the gene matches. The CDR3 length is 17 residues. The CDR3: CASRPVPGQGFISPLHF. For the CDR3, the DNA is TGTGCCAGCAGACCGGTCCCGGGACAGGGGTTCATTTCACCCCTCCACTTT.

The V call is TRBV5-6, the J call TRBJ1-1; 7 nucleotides line up with TRBD1. V was pared by 4 bases and J by 5 bases, with 8 bases of the junction left unmatched. The germline V gene encodes CDR1 SGHDT and CDR2 YYEEEE. The CDR3 has 14 residues. CDR3 amino acids: CASSTTGTFTEAFF. The CDR3, as DNA: TGTGCCAGCAGCACGACAGGGACTTTTACTGAAGCTTTCTTT. Variable domain in full (rest from reference TRBV5-6 and TRBJ1-1): DAGVTQSPTHLIKTRGQQVTLRCSPKSGHDTVSWYQQALGQGPQFIFQYYEEEERQRGNFPDRFSGHQFPNYSSELNVNALLLGDSALYLCASSTTGTFTEAFFGQGTRLTVV.

J is TRBJ1-6 and V is TRBV11-2; D unresolved. The V end was cut by 0 bases, the J end by 8 bases, with 11 bases between. In germline, CDR1 is SGHAT, CDR2 FQNNGV. This CDR3 spans 15 amino acids. CDR3: CASSLDQDGDSPLHF. CDR3 bases: TGTGCCAGCAGCTTAGATCAGGACGGAGATTCACCCCTCCACTTT.

The chain has TRBV7-8 and TRBJ2-3; TRBD2 aligns across 11 bases. Germline values: CDR1 SGHVS, CDR2 FQNEAQ. After removal of 3 bases from V and 3 bases from J, the junction contained 5 bases not matched to a gene. This CDR3 contains 16 residues. The chain's CDR3 is CASSFPPSGGTDTQYF. The CDR3 DNA is TGTGCCAGCAGCTTCCCCCCTAGCGGGGGGACAGATACGCAGTATTTT.

This clone turned up a few times. The rearrangement uses TRBV9 and TRBJ1-4; the D gene is possibly TRBD1 (5 bases). Germline V lookup: CDR1 SGDLS, CDR2 YYNGEE. Trimming pared 3 bases from V and 0 bases from J, leaving 6 bases between. This CDR3 spans 14 amino acids. This CDR3 reads CASSATATNEKLFF. The CDR3, as DNA: TGTGCCAGCAGCGCGACAGCAACTAATGAAAAACTGTTTTTT.

This chain links TRBV5-4 with TRBJ1-1, with no clear D. V was pared by 0 bases and J by 1 base, with 7 bases between. The CDR3 is 14 residues long. Germline V CDR1 and CDR2: SGHNT, YYREEE (reference sequence). CDR3 bases: TGTGCCAGCAGCTTGGAGTTCTGGAACACTGAAGCTTTCTTT. It specifies CASSLEFWNTEAFF.

This clone is a singleton in its sample. V is TRBV5-6 and J is TRBJ1-5, with 8 bases that match TRBD1. The ends lost 4 bases at V and 4 bases at J; junction bases unmatched: 7. CDR1 and CDR2 (germline): SGHDT, YYEEEE. The CDR3 loop spans 15 amino acids. The CDR3 bases are TGTGCCAGCAGCCGATGGACAGGGCCGAATCAGCCCCAGCATTTT. Translation: CASSRWTGPNQPQHF.

V is TRBV30 and J is TRBJ2-3, with unresolved D. V lost 4 bases to trimming and J lost 6 bases, with 11 bases between them. The germline V gene has CDR1 GTSNPN and CDR2 SVGIG (reference sequence). The CDR3 runs to 12 residues. Here the CDR3 reads CAWTKGRDTQYF. The DNA for the CDR3 is TGTGCCTGGACTAAAGGGCGGGATACGCAGTATTTT.

This clone was seen only a few times. The genes are TRBV27 and TRBJ2-2; TRBD1 aligns across 7 bases. The CDR3 spans 16 residues. From germline, CDR1 is MNHEY and CDR2 SMNVEV (reference sequence). V lost 0 bases, J lost 4 bases, and 5 bases stayed unmatched. This CDR3 reads CASSLSGGGSTGELFF. Written as DNA, the CDR3 is TGTGCCAGCAGTTTATCAGGGGGCGGAAGCACCGGGGAGCTGTTTTTT.

This sequence joins TRBV7-9 and TRBJ2-7, with TRBD1 matching over 7 bases. The ends lost 5 bases at V and 3 bases at J; junction bases unmatched: 4. Germline V gene lookup returns CDR1 SEHNR and CDR2 FQNEAQ (reference sequence). This CDR3 spans 13 amino acids. In DNA, the CDR3 is TGTGCCAGCAGCCCGCAGGGGGTCTACGAGCAGTACTTC. Translating it yields CASSPQGVYEQYF.

V is TRBV9 and J is TRBJ1-3; TRBD1 agrees at 7 bases. Germline V gives CDR1 SGDLS, CDR2 YYNGEE. V dropped 3 bases and J dropped 4; count of bases not matched to a gene: 4. This CDR3 comprises 14 residues. The chain's CDR3 is CASSGGTAGNTIYF. The CDR3 region has the DNA TGTGCCAGCAGCGGCGGGACAGCCGGAAACACCATATATTTT.

The chain carries TRBV6-5 and TRBJ1-2; D not resolved. Germline CDR1 MNHEY, CDR2 SVGAGI. The CDR3 runs to 14 residues. V dropped 5 bases and J dropped 4 bases, with 14 bases sitting between them. The CDR3 DNA reads as TGTGCCAGCAGTCCCCCTGGAGGGATCTATGGCTACACCTTC. It specifies CASSPPGGIYGYTF.